This TCR beta chain derives from a study of blood T cell repertoires in COVID-19. Background on the study: Acute-phase and convalescent COVID-19 samples originated in the United States, Italy and Spain. T cells, B-cell-depleted T cells, or PBMCs supplied cDNA or gDNA.

Generated by immunoSEQ multiplex PCR, the TCRdb table keeps only in-frame clones and is missing some. The sample gives 200,000 or so clones, around 80% of which show up once; about 15% is in the top ten. Germline CDR1 reads MGHRA; CDR2 reads YSYEKL. This CDR3 has 20 residues. After removal of 0 bases from V and 4 bases from J, the junction contained 11 bases not matched to a gene. This receptor was taken from a man younger than 40 with active or convalescent COVID-19. The chain links TRBV4-1 to TRBJ2-6; 11 nucleotides line up with TRBD1. The material sequenced was peripheral blood. The DNA for the CDR3 is TGCGCCAGCAGCCAAGAGGGGTGGACAGGGGGCTCGGGCGGGGCCAACGTCCTGACTTTC. Residues: CASSQEGWTGGSGGANVLTF.